The subject of this entry is one TCR beta chain. These data belong to a study of T cells in Graves' hyperthyroidism and ophthalmopathy. There were TCR beta CDR3 regions amplified from RNA transcripts. HTBI primers drove first-round RT-PCR of the TCR CDR3. A single record per CDR3 protein comes from TCRdb applying MiXCR to the multiplex PCR reads. The sample consists of around 35,000 distinct CDR3 sequences, 52% of them appearing once. CDR1 SNHLY and CDR2 FYNNEI come from the germline V gene. This CDR3 is 14 amino acids long. The J segment lost 2 bases and the V segment lost 4 bases, leaving 1 base of the junction unmatched.

This rearrangement joins TRBV2 to TRBJ2-5, with 10 bases lining up with TRBD1. The sequencing input was blood. This TCR came from a man in his forties with Graves' ophthalmopathy. The CDR3 is CASSGTGGQETQYF. CDR3 DNA: TGTGCCAGCAGTGGGACAGGGGGTCAAGAGACCCAGTACTTC. The full variable domain, rest sourced from reference TRBV2 and TRBJ2-5, is EPEVTQTPSHQVTQMGQEVILRCVPISNHLYFYWYRQILGQKVEFLVSFYNNEISEKSEIFDDQFSVERPDGSNFTLKIRSTKLEDSAMYFCASSGTGGQETQYFGPGTRLLVL.